Following are 22 T cell receptor beta chains from one sample sequenced in a study of blood T cell repertoires in COVID-19 (dated by TCRdb to the early 2020s). The method was the immunoSEQ multiplex PCR assay. TCRdb's version of the immuneACCESS table is confined to in-frame rearrangements and falls short of the full clone set. An unresolved V gene accounts for under half of the shortfall where checked; the remainder is of unknown origin. This sample is represented by approximately 110,000 clones; approximately 92% of them were singletons. The ten most abundant clones make up about 34% of the sample. The sample comprised peripheral blood. These receptors originate from a woman of 80 years or more with acute or convalescent COVID-19.

The chain carries TRBV10-3 and TRBJ1-3, with D possibly being TRBD1 (5 bases). V lost 7 bases to trimming and J lost 2 bases, with 15 bases between them. From germline, CDR1 is ENHRY and CDR2 SYGVKD. The CDR3 is 15 residues long. The CDR3 sequence is CAINTPGLAGNTIYF. The CDR3 bases are TGTGCCATCAATACCCCAGGGTTGGCTGGAAACACCATATATTTT.

The chain joins TRBV2 to TRBJ1-2, with TRBD1 matching 9 bases. Germline CDR1 SNHLY, CDR2 FYNNEI. The CDR3 has 12 residues. After removal of 11 bases from V and 8 bases from J, the junction contained 9 bases not matched to a gene. The CDR3, as DNA: TGTGCCGGAGGACAGGGGAGGTTAGGCTACACCTTC. This codes for CAGGQGRLGYTF.

This chain links TRBV9 with TRBJ1-4; possible D gene TRBD1, 5 bases. With 1 base removed from V and 3 bases from J, the gap between germline ends came to 10 bases. This CDR3 is 15 amino acids long. Germline CDR1 is SGDLS and CDR2 is YYNGEE. The CDR3 nucleotides read TGTGCCAGCAGCGTACTTCCAGGGTCTAATGAAAAACTGTTTTTT. Amino acids: CASSVLPGSNEKLFF.

J is TRBJ1-4 and V is TRBV28, with D possibly being TRBD1 (5 bases). The V end lost 6 bases, the J end lost 8 bases, and 13 bases lay between the germline ends. This CDR3 contains 13 residues. Germline V gene data show CDR1 as MDHEN and CDR2 as SYDVKM. The CDR3 sequence is CASSSSGWEKLFF. In nucleotides, the CDR3 is TGTGCCAGCAGCTCCTCAGGGTGGGAAAAACTGTTTTTT.

This clone came up a few times. The chain couples TRBV27 to TRBJ1-5, with D perhaps TRBD1 (5 bases). The CDR3 consists of 14 residues. Germline values: CDR1 MNHEY, CDR2 SMNVEV (reference sequence). The V end was cut by 6 bases, the J end by 3 bases, with 12 bases between. The CDR3 protein is CASSRDSINQPQHF. Here the CDR3 DNA reads TGTGCCAGCAGCCGAGACAGTATCAATCAGCCCCAGCATTTT.

The DNA of the CDR3 is TGTGCCACCAGCAGAGCCCCGAATGAAAAACTGTTTTTT. Its protein is CATSRAPNEKLFF. The V and J genes are TRBV15 and TRBJ1-4; D gene unclear. Between the trimmed V and J ends, which lost 1 base and 5 bases, there was a span of 5 bases. The CDR3 runs to 13 residues. Per germline, CDR1 LNHNV and CDR2 YYDKDF (reference sequence).

V and J are TRBV10-3 and TRBJ2-7, with TRBD2 as a possible D gene (6 bases). The ends were cut back, 5 bases at V and 4 bases at J, with 24 bases in the middle. This CDR3 has 17 amino acids. Germline V gene sequence: CDR1 ENHRY, CDR2 SYGVKD. In DNA, the CDR3 is TGTGCCATCAGTCCCCTCGGAGGGCCGGAGGGCCCTTACGAGCAGTACTTC. It translates to CAISPLGGPEGPYEQYF.

This clone was detected only once. The J gene is TRBJ2-7, the V gene TRBV28; D is unclear. Between the trimmed V and J ends, which lost 5 bases and 4 bases, there was a span of 6 bases. Germline loops: CDR1 MDHEN, CDR2 SYDVKM. CDR3 length: 11 amino acids. DNA of the CDR3: TGTGCCAGCAGTGATAGATACGAGCAGTACTTC. It codes for CASSDRYEQYF.

The chain couples TRBV4-1 to TRBJ2-5; D is possibly TRBD2 (5 bases). This CDR3 has 16 amino acids. V was shortened by 3 bases and J by 1 base, with 15 bases between the two germline ends. Germline assignment: CDR1 MGHRA and CDR2 YSYEKL. The chain's CDR3 is CASSHQLGSSQETQYF. The CDR3 nucleotides read TGCGCCAGCAGCCACCAACTGGGGAGCTCCCAAGAGACCCAGTACTTC.

The chain employs TRBV7-8 and TRBJ1-2, with TRBD1 as a possible D gene (6 bases). V was shortened by 3 bases and J by 0 bases, with 11 bases between the two germline ends. The length of the CDR3 is 15 residues. The germline V gene encodes CDR1 SGHVS and CDR2 FQNEAQ. CDR3 bases: TGTGCCAGCAGCTTGGAAACAGGGCCTAACTATGGCTACACCTTC. Translation: CASSLETGPNYGYTF.

This clone was observed a single time. The chain joins TRBV19 to TRBJ1-5; D gene unclear. Germline CDR1 reads LNHDA; CDR2 reads SQIVND (reference sequence). This CDR3 has 15 residues. V shed 3 bases and J shed 4 bases, with 13 bases lying between them. The CDR3 reads CASSMIPKENQPQHF. The CDR3 region has the DNA TGTGCCAGTAGTATGATCCCGAAGGAGAATCAGCCCCAGCATTTT. Complete variable domain (other parts from reference TRBV19 and TRBJ1-5): DGGITQSPKYLFRKEGQNVTLSCEQNLNHDAMYWYRQDPGQGLRLIYYSQIVNDFQKGDIAEGYSVSREKKESFPLTVTSAQKNPTAFYLCASSMIPKENQPQHFGDGTRLSIL.

This clone showed up just once. The chain couples TRBV30 to TRBJ1-5; 7 nucleotides align to TRBD1. This CDR3 spans 14 amino acids. The germline gives CDR1 GTSNPN, CDR2 SVGIG (reference sequence). J was trimmed by 6 bases and V by 1 base; bases with no gene match: 6. In DNA, the CDR3 is TGTGCCTGGAGTGGTAGCACAGGGGTTCAGCCCCAGCATTTT. Translating it yields CAWSGSTGVQPQHF.

The rearrangement joins TRBV5-8 to TRBJ1-5; the D gene is possibly TRBD1 (6 bases). This CDR3 has 17 residues. From germline, CDR1 is SGHTS and CDR2 YDEGEE. The V gene lost 4 bases and the J gene lost 1 base, with 18 bases spanning the gap. The CDR3 here is CASSISGGQKSNQPQHF. The CDR3 DNA is TGTGCCAGCAGCATATCGGGGGGGCAGAAGAGCAATCAGCCCCAGCATTTT.

The gene calls are TRBV4-2 and TRBJ2-7; 9 nucleotides match TRBD2. Germline V lookup: CDR1 LGHNA, CDR2 YNFKEQ. The V and J ends lost 3 bases and 5 bases, in that order; junction bases with no gene match: 11. The CDR3 is 16 amino acids. DNA of the CDR3: TGTGCCAGCAGCCAGGGTGGTGCGGGGGGGGCCCACGAGCAGTACTTC. Protein: CASSQGGAGGAHEQYF.

V gene TRBV5-1 combines with J gene TRBJ2-1, with 14 bases matching TRBD2. Trimming took 4 bases from V and 2 from J; bases not matched to a gene: 5. Germline values: CDR1 SGHRS, CDR2 YFSETQ. The CDR3 covers 17 residues. The CDR3 DNA follows: TGCGCCAGCAGCCTGGGACTAGCGGGGGCCGCCTACAATGAGCAGTTCTTC. Translated: CASSLGLAGAAYNEQFF.

The chain is built from TRBV6-6 and TRBJ2-1; D gene ambiguous. Looked up from germline, CDR1 is MNHNY and CDR2 is SVGAGI (reference sequence). V lost 8 bases and J 10 bases, leaving 12 bases between the germline ends. CDR3 length: 11 residues. The chain's CDR3 is CASRLGGEQFF. In nucleotides, the CDR3 is TGTGCCAGCCGGCTCGGCGGAGAGCAGTTCTTC.

The genes are TRBV6-2 or TRBV6-3 and TRBJ1-1; unclear D gene. V was clipped by 2 bases and J by 1 base, with 8 bases between them. The CDR3 is made up of 14 amino acids. The germline V gene encodes CDR1 MNHEY and CDR2 SVGEGT. Here the CDR3 DNA reads TGTGCCAGCAGTTACGTTTCGGGGAACACTGAAGCTTTCTTT. Amino acid sequence: CASSYVSGNTEAFF.

J is TRBJ1-2 and V is TRBV28; 7 bases are a match to TRBD1. Unmatched junction bases numbered 11, after V lost 8 bases and J lost 2 bases. The CDR3 is made up of 15 amino acids. Germline CDR1 is MDHEN and CDR2 is SYDVKM. The CDR3 region has the DNA TGTGCCAGCTCAATCCACGGACAGGCAAACTATGGCTACACCTTC. This gives the protein CASSIHGQANYGYTF.

The chain employs TRBV20-1 and TRBJ2-5; 7 positions agree with TRBD2. The V segment lost 3 bases and the J segment 10 bases; nucleotides outside the gene matches: 2. CDR3 size: 10 residues. Germline V gives CDR1 DFQATT, CDR2 SNEGSKA (reference sequence). For the CDR3, the DNA is TGCAGTGCTAGGGGGGAGGGCCAGTACTTC. Translating gives CSARGEGQYF.

V gene TRBV3-1 (or the pseudogene TRBV3-2) combines with J gene TRBJ2-1; the match to TRBD2 covers 13 bases. V lost 4 bases and J lost 5; bases outside the gene matches: 5. The CDR3 spans 16 residues. The germline V gene encodes CDR1 LGHDT and CDR2 YNNKEL (reference sequence). CDR3 protein: CASSRGTSGTHNEQFF. DNA for the CDR3: TGTGCCAGCAGCCGCGGGACTAGCGGGACCCACAATGAGCAGTTCTTC.

V and J are TRBV19 and TRBJ1-2; D gene unclear. Per the germline V gene, CDR1 is LNHDA and CDR2 is SQIVND (reference sequence). The CDR3 sequence is 13 residues long. The germline V and J ends were trimmed by 0 bases and 7 bases, with 9 bases remaining between them. Here the CDR3 DNA reads TGTGCCAGTAGTATAGAGGCAGGCAGTGGCTACACCTTC. Its protein product is CASSIEAGSGYTF.

The J gene is TRBJ2-7, the V gene TRBV6-2 or TRBV6-3; D is unresolved. With 2 bases removed from V and 4 bases from J, the gap between germline ends came to 3 bases. The CDR3 is 11 residues long. Germline CDR1 is MNHEY and CDR2 is SVGEGT. CDR3 residues: CASSYLYEQYF. The CDR3 bases are TGTGCCAGCAGTTACCTTTACGAGCAGTACTTC.